A selection of T cell receptor beta chains follows, all from one sample in a study. TCRdb processed the RT-PCR reads anew with MiXCR; each CDR3 protein has one entry. The sample carries about 700,000 distinct CDR3 sequences, 14% recorded once. The sample consisted of memory CD4+ T cells from blood. The receptors derive from a female donor in good health, serving as a healthy control. Both conserved end residues are part of each CDR3. The D gene is left open where the match is weak. Clone size appears in some rows only: once, few, many, or a class for an expanded clone.

j_gene: TRBJ2-7; v_gene: TRBV11-2; abundance: NA; d_gene: NA; CDR3nt: TGTGCCAGCAGCCCGAGGCAGGGGGGCCACGAGCAGTACTTC; CDR3aa: CASSPRQGGHEQYF
j_gene: TRBJ2-5; v_gene: TRBV6-5; abundance: many; d_gene: NA; CDR3nt: TGTGCCAGCAGTTACTCGAATGCAGGTGACGGAGAGACCCAGTACTTC; CDR3aa: CASSYSNAGDGETQYF
j_gene: TRBJ2-1; v_gene: TRBV6-2/TRBV6-3; abundance: few; d_gene: TRBD2; CDR3nt: TGTGCCAGCAGCCCGACTAGCGGGAGGGGGGAGAATGAGCAGTTCTTC; CDR3aa: CASSPTSGRGENEQFF
j_gene: TRBJ1-2; v_gene: TRBV7-2; abundance: few; d_gene: NA; CDR3nt: TGTGCCAGCAGCTTATATTTAGGGGGCTACACCTTC; CDR3aa: CASSLYLGGYTF
j_gene: TRBJ2-1; v_gene: TRBV5-1; abundance: many; d_gene: TRBD1; CDR3nt: TGCGCCAGCAGCCGGACAGGGAACTACAATGAGCAGTTCTTC; CDR3aa: CASSRTGNYNEQFF
j_gene: TRBJ2-5; v_gene: TRBV7-7; abundance: few; d_gene: TRBD2; CDR3nt: TGTGCCAGCAGCAGCGGGACTCTGAAAGAGACCCAGTACTTC; CDR3aa: CASSSGTLKETQYF
j_gene: TRBJ2-3; v_gene: TRBV7-8; abundance: NA; d_gene: TRBD2; CDR3nt: TGTGCCAGCAACCTAGCGGGAGGGAGGGCAGATACGCAGTATTTT; CDR3aa: CASNLAGGRADTQYF
j_gene: TRBJ2-5; v_gene: TRBV3-1; abundance: few; d_gene: NA; CDR3nt: TGTGCCAGCAGCCTATCAGGGACCCAAGAGACCCAGTACTTC; CDR3aa: CASSLSGTQETQYF
j_gene: TRBJ2-1; v_gene: TRBV4-3; abundance: NA; d_gene: NA; CDR3nt: TGCGCCAGCAGCCAATTGGTTGGACGGGGCAATGAGCAGTTCTTC; CDR3aa: CASSQLVGRGNEQFF
j_gene: TRBJ2-1; v_gene: TRBV7-2; abundance: few; d_gene: NA; CDR3nt: TGTGCCAGCAGCCCGTCTCGAGGCAATGAGCAGTTCTTC; CDR3aa: CASSPSRGNEQFF
j_gene: TRBJ2-1; v_gene: TRBV12-3/TRBV12-4; abundance: NA; d_gene: NA; CDR3nt: TGTGCCAGCAGTGCCTCCTCAGGGGCCGGGCAGTTCTTC; CDR3aa: CASSASSGAGQFF
j_gene: TRBJ1-2; v_gene: TRBV7-2; abundance: many; d_gene: TRBD1; CDR3nt: TGTGCCAGCAGCACGAAGGGACAGGGCGGGGATGGCTACACCTTC; CDR3aa: CASSTKGQGGDGYTF
j_gene: TRBJ2-5; v_gene: TRBV28; abundance: NA; d_gene: NA; CDR3nt: TGTGCCAGCAGTTTATTTAGGGCAGGGGTGACCCAGTACTTC; CDR3aa: CASSLFRAGVTQYF